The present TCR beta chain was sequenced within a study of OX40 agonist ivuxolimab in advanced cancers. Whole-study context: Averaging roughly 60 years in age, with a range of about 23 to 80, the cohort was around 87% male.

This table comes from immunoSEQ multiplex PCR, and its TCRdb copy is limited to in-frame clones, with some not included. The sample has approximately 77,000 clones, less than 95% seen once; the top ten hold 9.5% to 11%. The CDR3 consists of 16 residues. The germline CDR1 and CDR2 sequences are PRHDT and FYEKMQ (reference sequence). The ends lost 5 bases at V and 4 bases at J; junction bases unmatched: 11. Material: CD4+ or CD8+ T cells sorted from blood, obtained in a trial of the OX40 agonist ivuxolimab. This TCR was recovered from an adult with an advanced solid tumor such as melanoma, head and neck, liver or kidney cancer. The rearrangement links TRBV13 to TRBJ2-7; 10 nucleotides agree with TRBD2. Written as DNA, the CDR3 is TGTGCCAGCAGCACAGAAGAGCGGGGGGGCGGTTACGAGCAGTACTTC. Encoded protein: CASSTEERGGGYEQYF.